The rows below give T cell receptor beta chains drawn from one sample of a study of blood T cell repertoires in COVID-19. TCRdb's table, derived via immunoSEQ multiplex PCR, lists solely in-frame clones and lacks some. The table includes more than 350,000 clones, around nine tenths detected once. What was sequenced was PBMCs or T cells enriched from blood (not recorded which). The receptors were gathered from a young woman who had been exposed to COVID-19. Each CDR3 is given with its conserved first and last residue. A D gene is named only where the DNA matches it firmly. Not every row has a clone size; where given, it reads once, few, many or a size class.

cdr3_aa cdr3_nt v_call clone_size d_call j_call
CASSPLARDGEQFF TGTGCCAGCTCACCACTAGCGCGTGACGGTGAGCAGTTCTTC TRBV18 - - TRBJ2-1
CASSIPGRAEAFF TGTGCCAGCAGTATTCCCGGGAGGGCTGAAGCTTTCTTT TRBV28 - - TRBJ1-1
CASRLQGSNYGYTF TGTGCCAGCAGACTACAGGGGTCGAACTATGGCTACACCTTC TRBV28 - TRBD1 TRBJ1-2
CASSFSGTGGYTF TGTGCCAGCAGTTTTTCCGGGACAGGGGGCTACACCTTC TRBV6-5 - TRBD1 TRBJ1-2
CASSYVLAGDSDTQYF TGTGCCAGCAGTTACGTGCTAGCGGGGGACTCAGATACGCAGTATTTT TRBV6-5 - TRBD2 TRBJ2-3
CASSKGRGTLYIHEQYF TGTGCCAGCAGCAAAGGTCGAGGGACTCTCTATATCCACGAGCAGTACTTC TRBV21-1 - - TRBJ2-7
CATSDWGQAITEAFF TGTGCCACCAGTGATTGGGGGCAGGCTATCACTGAAGCTTTCTTT TRBV24-1 - - TRBJ1-1
CSVAWLAAHNEQFF TGCAGCGTTGCCTGGCTAGCGGCCCACAATGAGCAGTTCTTC TRBV29-1 once TRBD2 TRBJ2-1
CASSLRGGHAGELFF TGTGCCAGCAGCCTGCGGGGGGGCCACGCCGGGGAGCTGTTTTTT TRBV3-1/TRBV3-2 - TRBD2 TRBJ2-2
CSVARTGGYETQYF TGCAGCGTTGCCCGGACAGGGGGCTATGAGACCCAGTACTTC TRBV29-1 - TRBD1 TRBJ2-5
CASSETAMRPGELFF TGTGCCAGCAGTGAGACAGCCATGCGGCCCGGGGAGCTGTTTTTT TRBV25-1 - - TRBJ2-2
CASSETRGEQFF TGTGCCAGCAGTGAGACGCGAGGTGAGCAGTTCTTC TRBV6-4 - - TRBJ2-1
CASSLDRGNTQYF TGTGCCAGCAGCTTAGATCGCGGAAATACGCAGTATTTT TRBV11-2 - - TRBJ2-3
CASSYSPGHSYEQYF TGTGCCAGCAGTTACTCTCCGGGACATTCCTACGAGCAGTACTTC TRBV6-5 - - TRBJ2-7
CASSHGGSTDTQYF TGTGCCAGCAGCCACGGCGGTTCCACAGATACGCAGTATTTT TRBV3-1/TRBV3-2 - - TRBJ2-3
CASRPSDNYGYTF TGTGCCAGCAGGCCCAGCGATAACTATGGCTACACCTTC TRBV27 few - TRBJ1-2
CASSVSGTSGGEQFF TGTGCCAGCAGCGTCTCAGGGACTAGCGGCGGTGAGCAGTTCTTC TRBV9 - TRBD2 TRBJ2-1
CASSLAMGQGNSPLHF TGTGCCAGCAGCTTGGCCATGGGACAGGGTAATTCACCCCTCCACTTT TRBV5-4 few TRBD1 TRBJ1-6
CASSLYSAGNYGYTF TGTGCCAGCAGCTTGTACTCCGCAGGGAACTATGGCTACACCTTC TRBV5-6 - - TRBJ1-2
CASSLGSASPTQYF TGCGCCAGCAGCTTAGGCAGCGCCTCGCCGACGCAGTATTTT TRBV5-1 - - TRBJ2-3
CSVTRTSGTYNEQFF TGCAGCGTTACCCGGACTAGCGGGACCTACAATGAGCAGTTCTTC TRBV29-1 - TRBD2 TRBJ2-1
CASSPGTAQETQYF TGCGCCAGCAGCCCCGGGACAGCCCAAGAGACCCAGTACTTC TRBV5-1 - TRBD1 TRBJ2-5
CAPTSARGTGELFF TGTGCCCCTACCTCCGCCAGGGGTACCGGGGAGCTGTTTTTT TRBV7-9 - - TRBJ2-2
CATKASGMNEQFF TGCGCCACCAAAGCTAGCGGGATGAATGAGCAGTTCTTC TRBV10-1 once TRBD2 TRBJ2-1
CASSPAGQGAGEKLFF TGTGCCAGCAGCCCCGCGGGACAGGGGGCAGGTGAAAAACTGTTTTTT TRBV7-6 - TRBD1 TRBJ1-4
CAWSVGRSEKLFF TGTGCCTGGAGTGTGGGGCGAAGTGAAAAACTGTTTTTT TRBV30 once - TRBJ1-4
CASSRQGSPAFF TGTGCCAGCAGCCGCCAGGGTTCGCCAGCTTTCTTT TRBV5-4 - - TRBJ1-1
CASLAGADNSPLHF TGTGCCAGCCTCGCGGGGGCGGATAATTCACCCCTCCACTTT TRBV2 few - TRBJ1-6
CASSWTLGELFF TGTGCCAGCAGCTGGACATTGGGGGAGCTGTTTTTT TRBV14 - - TRBJ2-2
CASSQVRQGKNYGYTF TGTGCCAGCAGCCAAGTGAGACAGGGGAAAAACTATGGCTACACCTTC TRBV3-1/TRBV3-2 - TRBD1 TRBJ1-2
CAINLAGGPYEQFF TGTGCCATAAACCTAGCGGGAGGGCCATATGAGCAGTTCTTC TRBV7-2 - TRBD2 TRBJ2-1
CASSLRSNQPQHF TGTGCCAGCAGTTTGCGGTCGAATCAGCCCCAGCATTTT TRBV28 - - TRBJ1-5
CASSETGNYGYTF TGTGCCAGCAGTGAGACAGGGAACTATGGCTACACCTTC TRBV28 - TRBD1 TRBJ1-2
CASSFQGKEMNTEAFF TGTGCCAGCAGTTTCCAGGGGAAAGAGATGAACACTGAAGCTTTCTTT TRBV28 - - TRBJ1-1
CASSAQGVPYGYTF TGTGCCAGCTCAGCGCAGGGGGTGCCCTATGGCTACACCTTC TRBV18 - TRBD1 TRBJ1-2
CASTLDRVGNTIYF TGTGCCAGCACCCTGGACAGGGTAGGAAACACCATATATTTT TRBV28 once TRBD1 TRBJ1-3
CASSLGTSVDEQYF TGTGCCAGCAGCTTAGGTACTAGCGTCGACGAGCAGTACTTC TRBV7-2 few TRBD2 TRBJ2-7
CSAAWAIEAFF TGCAGTGCTGCGTGGGCGATTGAAGCTTTCTTT TRBV20-1 - - TRBJ1-1
CASSIKGAYGYTF TGTGCCAGTAGTATTAAGGGGGCCTATGGCTACACCTTC TRBV19 - TRBD1 TRBJ1-2
CASSARDRGSGYTF TGTGCCAGCAGCGCCCGGGACAGGGGATCGGGCTACACCTTC TRBV9 - TRBD1 TRBJ1-2
CSVEDLPTSGGAYTQYF TGCAGCGTTGAAGATCTCCCGACTAGCGGGGGGGCTTATACGCAGTATTTT TRBV29-1 once TRBD2 TRBJ2-3
CASSASLGFPGTEAFF TGCGCCAGCAGCGCTAGCTTGGGTTTCCCCGGCACTGAAGCTTTTTTT TRBV5-1 - - TRBJ1-1
CASSIGGTDGYTF TGTGCCAGTAGTATAGGTGGTACGGATGGCTACACCTTC TRBV19 - - TRBJ1-2
CASGLGQGAADTQYF TGTGCTAGTGGTTTGGGACAGGGGGCGGCAGATACGCAGTATTTT TRBV12-5 - TRBD1 TRBJ2-3
CASSPWTDTYEQYF TGTGCCAGCAGCCCGTGGACAGATACCTACGAGCAGTACTTC TRBV3-1/TRBV3-2 few - TRBJ2-7
CASSWTVNSNQPQHF TGTGCCAGCAGTTGGACAGTTAATAGCAATCAGCCCCAGCATTTT TRBV28 - - TRBJ1-5
CASRPGGTAFF TGTGCCAGCAGACCGGGGGGGACAGCTTTCTTT TRBV12-3/TRBV12-4 - - TRBJ1-1
CASSARTSGRVAKNIQYF TGTGCCAGCAGCGCCCGGACTAGCGGGAGAGTAGCCAAAAACATTCAGTACTTC TRBV9 - TRBD2 TRBJ2-4
CASSQSWRGMNTEAFF TGCGCCAGCAGTCAATCGTGGAGAGGGATGAACACTGAAGCTTTCTTT TRBV23-1 - - TRBJ1-1
CAISDARGQGGAEAFF TGTGCCATCAGTGATGCGAGGGGACAGGGAGGAGCTGAAGCTTTCTTT TRBV10-3 - TRBD1 TRBJ1-1
CASSSIRGRAYGYTF TGTGCCAGCAGTTCTATAAGGGGGAGGGCCTATGGCTACACCTTC TRBV25-1 - - TRBJ1-2
CASSLQETQYF TGTGCCAGCAGCCTACAAGAGACCCAGTACTTC TRBV28 - - TRBJ2-5
CASSHQGLQETQYF TGTGCCAGCAGTCACCAGGGACTCCAAGAGACCCAGTACTTC TRBV27 - - TRBJ2-5
CASSPQGYEQYF TGTGCCAGCAGTCCCCAGGGATACGAGCAGTACTTC TRBV28 once - TRBJ2-7
CASSLETGFGNEQFF TGCGCCAGCAGCCTAGAAACCGGGTTCGGCAATGAGCAGTTCTTC TRBV4-1 - - TRBJ2-1
CASSQRGTSGQGADTQYF TGCGCCAGCAGCCAGAGGGGGACTAGCGGGCAGGGGGCAGATACGCAGTATTTT TRBV4-1 - TRBD2 TRBJ2-3
CASSDLWNTGELFF TGTGCCAGCAGTGACCTGTGGAACACCGGGGAGCTGTTTTTT TRBV6-4 - - TRBJ2-2
CASSSPDRGLGNTIYF TGTGCCAGTAGTAGCCCCGACAGGGGGCTCGGAAACACCATATATTTT TRBV19 few TRBD1 TRBJ1-3